These 29 T cell receptor beta chains share one sample of origin, sequenced in a study of shared clonotypes between healthy human individuals. Profiled with immunoSEQ multiplex PCR; TCRdb holds only in-frame clones, not every one. The sample has about 2 million clones; about 95% are singletons. Naive CD8 cells were CD45RO-negative, positively selected for CCR7, excluding terminally differentiated effector memory CD45RA+ cells. The source material was naive CD8+ T cells sorted from blood. Receptor source: a young man in good health.

The chain couples TRBV4-2 to TRBJ1-2; weak D call: TRBD1 (5 bases). V lost 2 bases to trimming and J lost 8 bases, with 18 bases between them. Germline values: CDR1 LGHNA, CDR2 YNFKEQ. This CDR3 spans 15 amino acids. The CDR3 spells CASSQYGGMRVGYTF. The CDR3 DNA is TGTGCCAGCAGCCAATACGGGGGAATGAGGGTAGGCTACACCTTC.

V gene TRBV4-3 combines with J gene TRBJ2-7; D perhaps matches TRBD2 (6 bases). The CDR3 consists of 15 residues. Germline V gene sequence: CDR1 LGHNA, CDR2 YSLEER. V was cut by 5 bases and J by 3 bases, with 17 bases left in between. The chain's CDR3 is CASSSVLVGGYEQYF. The CDR3 DNA reads as TGCGCCAGCAGCTCTGTCTTAGTGGGGGGCTACGAGCAGTACTTC.

Notes on this clone: Additional DNA sequences in this sample encode the identical CDR3. The V gene is TRBV19, the J gene TRBJ2-1, with 7 bases lining up with TRBD2. Per germline, CDR1 LNHDA and CDR2 SQIVND (reference sequence). This CDR3 region has 13 residues. Unmatched junction bases numbered 4, after V lost 7 bases and J lost 4 bases. This chain's CDR3 is CASTSGAYNEQFF. The CDR3 region has the DNA TGTGCCAGTACAAGCGGGGCTTACAATGAGCAGTTCTTC.

This clone was found a few times. CDR3 DNA sequence: TGTGCCACCATCGGTAGCGGGAGAGGCAATGAGCAGTTCTTC. Its translation is CATIGSGRGNEQFF. The chain carries TRBV27 and TRBJ2-1; 9 bases are shared with TRBD2. Germline V CDR1 and CDR2: MNHEY, SMNVEV (reference sequence). CDR3 length equals 14 residues. J lost 6 bases, V lost 10 bases, and 10 bases had no gene match.

This chain links TRBV7-6 with TRBJ2-5, with D possibly being TRBD2 (5 bases). In germline, CDR1 is SGHVS, CDR2 FNYEAQ. The CDR3 covers 14 residues. V lost 5 bases and J lost 4, with 14 bases in between. The CDR3 reads CASSQWTRGETQYF. CDR3 nucleotide sequence: TGTGCCAGCAGCCAATGGACTCGAGGAGAGACCCAGTACTTC.

The count of this clone is one. The V gene is TRBV2, the J gene TRBJ2-1; D is perhaps TRBD2 (6 bases). Between the trimmed V and J ends, which lost 6 bases and 4 bases, there was a span of 10 bases. CDR3 length: 13 amino acids. Looked up from germline, CDR1 is SNHLY and CDR2 is FYNNEI. The CDR3 DNA is TGTGCCAGCAGCCCCGGGGGTTACAATGAGCAGTTCTTC. Its translation is CASSPGGYNEQFF.

The V gene is TRBV5-6, the J gene TRBJ1-1; D may be TRBD1 (5 bases). From germline, CDR1 is SGHDT and CDR2 YYEEEE. Trimming took off 7 bases at V and 4 bases at J, with 11 bases between the two ends. The CDR3 consists of 12 residues. DNA for the CDR3: TGTGCCAGCCACTCGGGGCTCACTGAAGCTTTCTTT. Translation: CASHSGLTEAFF.

This clone was picked up one time. The chain's CDR3 is CASSTGPLSYEQYF. CDR3 nucleotides: TGTGCCAGCAGTACGGGACCCTTATCCTACGAGCAGTACTTC. V gene TRBV6-5 combines with J gene TRBJ2-7, with D possibly being TRBD1 or TRBD2 (5 bases each). This CDR3 region has 14 residues. The germline V and J ends were trimmed by 5 bases and 1 base, with 12 bases remaining between them. Germline V gene lookup returns CDR1 MNHEY and CDR2 SVGAGI.

Notes on this clone: The same CDR3 arises from other DNA sequences in this sample as well. The chain joins TRBV7-9 to TRBJ2-7, with TRBD1 identical over 12 bases. The CDR3 is 15 residues long. CDR1 is SEHNR, CDR2 FQNEAQ, per germline (reference sequence). J gave up 2 bases and V 4 bases, and 3 bases lay outside the gene matches. For the CDR3, the DNA is TGTGCCAGCAGCTCTGGGACAGGGGGCCCCTACGAGCAGTACTTC. Translating it yields CASSSGTGGPYEQYF.

The V gene is TRBV19, the J gene TRBJ1-3, with D possibly TRBD1 on 5 matching bases. Germline-derived CDR1 and CDR2 are LNHDA and SQIVND (reference sequence). With 7 bases removed from V and 0 bases from J, the gap between germline ends came to 13 bases. This CDR3 comprises 15 residues. For the CDR3, the DNA is TGTGCCAGTACCTGGACAACGAGCTCTGGAAACACCATATATTTT. Residues: CASTWTTSSGNTIYF.

The V call is TRBV7-9, the J call TRBJ2-7, with D maybe TRBD2 (5 bases). The CDR3 consists of 13 residues. The V and J ends lost 7 bases and 3 bases respectively, with 13 bases between them. Per germline, CDR1 SEHNR and CDR2 FQNEAQ (reference sequence). The CDR3: CASKRSEDYEQYF. The CDR3 bases are TGTGCCAGCAAGCGGTCAGAAGACTACGAGCAGTACTTC.

The V and J genes are TRBV9 and TRBJ2-7; tentative D call: TRBD2 (5 bases). The CDR3 consists of 15 residues. Germline CDR1 reads SGDLS; CDR2 reads YYNGEE. Deletions cut 0 bases from V and 3 bases from J, with 13 bases between. The CDR3 region is CASSVAGSVGYEQYF. In DNA form, the CDR3 reads TGTGCCAGCAGCGTAGCGGGGTCCGTGGGCTACGAGCAGTACTTC. The full variable domain, in which reference TRBV9 and TRBJ2-7 provide the parts outside the CDR3, is DSGVTQTPKHLITATGQRVTLRCSPRSGDLSVYWYQQSLDQGLQFLIQYYNGEERAKGNILERFSAQQFPDLHSELNLSSLELGDSALYFCASSVAGSVGYEQYFGPGTRLTVT.

This chain connects TRBV4-1 to TRBJ2-1; TRBD1 matches at 10 bases. CDR3 length: 16 amino acids. Trimming took 3 bases from V and 8 from J; bases not matched to a gene: 10. Germline V gene sequence: CDR1 MGHRA, CDR2 YSYEKL. CDR3 in DNA: TGCGCCAGCAGCCACCCCCAGGGACAGGGGTTCGATGAGCAGTTCTTC. It specifies CASSHPQGQGFDEQFF.

The chain joins TRBV5-5 to TRBJ2-1; D is perhaps TRBD1 (5 bases). Germline values: CDR1 SGHKS, CDR2 YYEKEE (reference sequence). This CDR3 is 14 amino acids long. The V end lost 4 bases, the J end lost 8 bases, and 16 bases lay between the germline ends. CDR3 sequence reads: CASSPREFGDEQFF. The CDR3 bases are TGTGCCAGCAGCCCCAGGGAATTTGGCGATGAGCAGTTCTTC.

The rearrangement joins TRBV2 to TRBJ2-1; D is ambiguous. Trimming took off 3 bases at V and 1 base at J, with 7 bases between the two ends. CDR1 and CDR2 (germline): SNHLY, FYNNEI. The CDR3 is 14 residues long. Here the CDR3 reads CASSDFISYNEQFF. The CDR3 DNA reads TGTGCCAGCAGTGACTTTATATCCTACAATGAGCAGTTCTTC.

The count of this clone is one. The chain links TRBV19 to TRBJ1-1; D is unresolved. This CDR3 is 11 amino acids long. Trimming took 3 bases from V and 11 from J, leaving 10 bases between them. Germline CDR1 and CDR2: LNHDA and SQIVND (reference sequence). CDR3: CASSITGGAFF. Here the CDR3 DNA reads TGTGCCAGTAGTATCACCGGAGGGGCTTTCTTT.

V and J are TRBV12-5 and TRBJ1-4; no firm D call. CDR3 length: 16 residues. Germline V gene data show CDR1 as LGHNT and CDR2 as FRNRAP. V lost 0 bases to trimming and J lost 11 bases, with 19 bases between them. The CDR3 protein is CASGLVQSSIGDKLFF. As DNA, the CDR3 is TGTGCTAGTGGTTTGGTACAGTCTTCTATAGGCGACAAACTGTTTTTT.

The CDR3 loop reads CASSTRRESNTEAFF. The CDR3 DNA reads TGTGCCAGCAGCACCCGTCGGGAGTCGAACACTGAAGCTTTCTTT. The J gene is TRBJ1-1, the V gene TRBV28; D call uncertain. V lost 6 bases and J lost 1, with 15 bases in between. The CDR3 has 15 residues. Germline V gene lookup returns CDR1 MDHEN and CDR2 SYDVKM.

The CDR3, as DNA: TGTGCTAGTGGTTTAAGTACTAGTTACGAGCAGTACTTC. It codes for CASGLSTSYEQYF. This chain uses TRBV12-5 with TRBJ2-7; D might be TRBD2 (5 bases). CDR3 length: 13 amino acids. Germline CDR1 LGHNT, CDR2 FRNRAP. V lost 3 bases, J lost 4 bases, and 10 bases lay in between.

This chain connects TRBV5-4 to TRBJ2-1; TRBD2 agrees at 8 bases. V gave up 4 bases and J gave up 6 bases; unmatched junction bases: 9. Germline loops: CDR1 SGHNT, CDR2 YYREEE (reference sequence). This CDR3 has 15 residues. The CDR3 sequence: CASSTVAGIVNEQFF. The CDR3 region has the DNA TGTGCCAGCAGCACCGTAGCGGGGATAGTCAATGAGCAGTTCTTC.

The V and J genes are TRBV7-8 and TRBJ2-1, with 10 bases aligning to TRBD2. The CDR3 has 16 residues. The germline V gene encodes CDR1 SGHVS and CDR2 FQNEAQ. The V segment lost 5 bases and the J segment 4 bases; nucleotides outside the gene matches: 8. The CDR3 loop reads CASSISGGQLYNEQFF. DNA for the CDR3: TGTGCCAGCAGCATTAGCGGGGGGCAACTATACAATGAGCAGTTCTTC.

This rearrangement joins TRBV4-1 to TRBJ1-3, with D unresolved. The V and J ends lost 0 bases and 4 bases respectively, with 7 bases between them. The germline V gene has CDR1 MGHRA and CDR2 YSYEKL. This CDR3 is built from 14 residues. For the CDR3, the DNA is TGCGCCAGCAGCCAAGAGGAGTGGGGAAACACCATATATTTT. Amino acid sequence: CASSQEEWGNTIYF.

To note about this clone: The same CDR3 is also encoded by other DNA sequences in this sample. V is TRBV27 and J is TRBJ2-7; weak D call: TRBD1 (6 bases). Trimming took off 6 bases at V and 5 bases at J, with 17 bases between the two ends. This CDR3 is built from 14 residues. Germline V gene data show CDR1 as MNHEY and CDR2 as SMNVEV (reference sequence). CDR3 bases: TGTGCCAGCAGCCTTACAGGGAGTTTCGACGAGCAGTACTTC. Protein product: CASSLTGSFDEQYF.

The V call is TRBV29-1, the J call TRBJ2-7; 11 nucleotides match TRBD2. CDR1 and CDR2 from the germline V gene are SQVTM and ANQGSEA. The CDR3 loop spans 14 amino acids. Trimming took 5 bases from V and 1 from J; bases not matched to a gene: 4. The CDR3 nucleotides read TGCAGCGTTACCGGGACTAGCGGTTCCTACGAGCAGTACTTC. This gives the protein CSVTGTSGSYEQYF.

V gene TRBV5-1 combines with J gene TRBJ2-7; D possibly corresponds to TRBD2 (5 bases). CDR3 length equals 14 residues. Germline V CDR1 and CDR2: SGHRS, YFSETQ. Trimming stripped 3 bases from V and 3 bases from J, with 13 bases between. CDR3 in amino acids: CASSSRDGNYEQYF. CDR3 DNA sequence: TGCGCCAGCAGCTCCCGTGACGGGAACTACGAGCAGTACTTC.

As concerns this clone: The same CDR3 arises from other DNA sequences in this sample as well. This chain joins TRBV7-2 and TRBJ2-7; D could derive from TRBD1 or TRBD2 (5 bases each). CDR3 length equals 15 residues. Trimming pared 1 base from V and 0 bases from J, leaving 10 bases between. Per the germline V gene, CDR1 is SGHTA and CDR2 is FQGNSA. The CDR3 protein is CASSLEGTGSYEQYF. The CDR3 DNA reads as TGTGCCAGCAGCTTAGAGGGGACGGGCTCCTACGAGCAGTACTTC.

The chain uses TRBV2 and TRBJ1-4, with 9 bases fitting TRBD1. After removal of 8 bases from V and 8 bases from J, the junction contained 9 bases not matched to a gene. Germline V lookup: CDR1 SNHLY, CDR2 FYNNEI. This CDR3 has 14 residues. The CDR3 sequence: CASCDRGGVEKLFF. CDR3 bases: TGTGCCAGCTGCGACAGGGGGGGAGTAGAAAAACTGTTTTTT. The whole variable domain, remainder taken from reference TRBV2 and TRBJ1-4, is EPEVTQTPSHQVTQMGQEVILRCVPISNHLYFYWYRQILGQKVEFLVSFYNNEISEKSEIFDDQFSVERPDGSNFTLKIRSTKLEDSAMYFCASCDRGGVEKLFFGSGTQLSVL.

Remarks on this clone: At one end the junction does not follow the germline gene, possibly because of a read error. The identical CDR3 is also encoded by other nucleotide sequences in the sample. The gene calls are TRBV11-2 and TRBJ1-2, with D perhaps TRBD1 (5 bases). The CDR3 is made up of 14 amino acids. Germline V gene sequence: CDR1 SGHAT, CDR2 FQNNGV. This chain's CDR3 is CASSFGGAGYGYTF. The CDR3 DNA follows: TGTGCCAGCAGCTTTGGTGGGGCGGGGTATGGTTACACCTTC.

This clone showed up just once. This chain joins TRBV19 and TRBJ2-7, with TRBD1 matching over 7 bases. Germline V CDR1 and CDR2: LNHDA, SQIVND (reference sequence). There are 14 residues in the CDR3. V dropped 1 base and J dropped 12; count of bases not matched to a gene: 12. DNA for the CDR3: TGTGCCAGTAGTATAGCCGAGGGGGCGAATGAACTGTACTTC. It specifies CASSIAEGANELYF.